These 3 T cell receptor beta chains came from one sample sequenced in a study of siplizumab effects on memory and regulatory T cells. Assay: immunoSEQ multiplex PCR; the TCRdb copy retains only in-frame clones and omits some. The table shows more than 85,000 clones, with approximately 90% occurring only once. Sequenced input: CD4+ T cells sorted from blood. The receptors derive from a human donor in good health.

This chain connects TRBV30 to TRBJ2-3; 8 positions match TRBD2. The V gene end was trimmed by 4 bases and the J gene end by 6 bases; junction bases not matched to a gene: 12. Germline V CDR1 and CDR2: GTSNPN, SVGIG (reference sequence). The CDR3 consists of 15 residues. CDR3 coding DNA: TGTGCCTGGATCGCTCGCGCGGGAGGCGAGGATACGCAGTATTTT. Protein sequence: CAWIARAGGEDTQYF.

This clone came up once. The chain is built from TRBV28 and TRBJ1-1, with a possible D match to TRBD1 (5 bases). Trimming removed 4 bases from V and 4 bases from J, with 13 bases in between. CDR1 and CDR2 from the germline V gene are MDHEN and SYDVKM. The CDR3 contains 14 residues. Here the CDR3 DNA reads TGTGCCAGCAGTTCTAGGGGAAGGGGCACTGAAGCTTTCTTT. Translation gives CASSSRGRGTEAFF.

The chain carries TRBV27 and TRBJ2-5; TRBD2 might be the D (6 bases). V shed 5 bases and J shed 1 base, with 14 bases lying between them. Germline V lookup: CDR1 MNHEY, CDR2 SMNVEV (reference sequence). This CDR3 has 15 amino acids. In nucleotides, the CDR3 is TGTGCCAGCAGTCGACTAGGTTTGGGCCAAGAGACCCAGTACTTC. It specifies CASSRLGLGQETQYF.